The 23 T cell receptor beta chains given below trace back to one sample, sequenced in a study of blood T cell repertoires in COVID-19. Sequencing was performed with immunoSEQ multiplex PCR; in TCRdb, only in-frame clones are kept and a portion is missing. The sample yields more than 140,000 clones, around 90% seen once. Sample: peripheral blood. The receptors stem from a woman aged 55-70 years with acute or convalescent COVID-19.

The chain uses TRBV6-5 and TRBJ2-3, with 8 bases aligning to TRBD2. The V and J ends lost 6 bases and 5 bases, in that order; junction bases with no gene match: 7. The germline gives CDR1 MNHEY, CDR2 SVGAGI. The CDR3 runs to 14 residues. The CDR3 nucleotides are TGTGCCAGCAGGCAAGCGGGGGAAGGAGATACGCAGTATTTT. As protein: CASRQAGEGDTQYF.

The chain carries TRBV18 and TRBJ1-2; 7 bases are shared with TRBD1. Germline V gives CDR1 KGHSH, CDR2 LQKENI. The CDR3 length is 15 residues. Trimming took 2 bases from V and 5 from J; bases not matched to a gene: 8. CDR3: CASSPWTGETYGYTF. The CDR3, as DNA: TGTGCCAGCTCACCATGGACAGGAGAGACATATGGCTACACCTTC.

This clone was observed a single time. The V gene is TRBV19, the J gene TRBJ1-1; D perhaps matches TRBD1 (6 bases). Trimming stripped 1 base from V and 0 bases from J, with 12 bases between. This CDR3 is built from 16 residues. Per the germline V gene, CDR1 is LNHDA and CDR2 is SQIVND (reference sequence). The CDR3 coding sequence is TGTGCCAGTAGTATAGTACAGGGTGCCATGAACACTGAAGCTTTCTTT. Encoded protein: CASSIVQGAMNTEAFF. Full variable domain (missing parts from reference TRBV19 and TRBJ1-1): DGGITQSPKYLFRKEGQNVTLSCEQNLNHDAMYWYRQDPGQGLRLIYYSQIVNDFQKGDIAEGYSVSREKKESFPLTVTSAQKNPTAFYLCASSIVQGAMNTEAFFGQGTRLTVV.

The chain employs TRBV11-3 and TRBJ2-2; tentatively, D is TRBD2 (6 bases). V lost 4 bases, J lost 4 bases, and 13 bases lay in between. Germline assignment: CDR1 SGHNT and CDR2 YENEEA. The CDR3 spans 15 residues. This CDR3 reads CASSSALEGTGELFF. Here the CDR3 DNA reads TGTGCCAGCAGCTCGGCACTGGAGGGCACCGGGGAGCTGTTTTTT.

This chain links TRBV6-5 with TRBJ2-3; TRBD2 matches 7 bases. J gave up 5 bases and V 10 bases, and 12 bases lay outside the gene matches. This CDR3 comprises 14 residues. CDR1 and CDR2 from the germline V gene are MNHEY and SVGAGI. The CDR3 reads CATHPLGGKDTQYF. Written as DNA, the CDR3 is TGTGCCACCCATCCCCTCGGGGGGAAAGATACGCAGTATTTT.

The chain carries TRBV5-1 and TRBJ2-1; 13 bases match TRBD2. The germline gives CDR1 SGHRS, CDR2 YFSETQ. J was trimmed by 7 bases and V by 4 bases; bases with no gene match: 8. The CDR3 is made up of 16 amino acids. For the CDR3, the DNA is TGCGCCAGCAGCGCGACACTAGCGGGGGGGTTTAATGAGCAGTTCTTC. It encodes CASSATLAGGFNEQFF.

Comment on this clone: A read error may produce the germline difference seen at one junction end. V is TRBV5-1 and J is TRBJ1-3, with a tentative D call TRBD1 (5 bases). Germline-derived CDR1 and CDR2 are SGHRS and YFSETQ. This CDR3 contains 15 residues. The CDR3 loop is CARSLAGGEGNTIYF. The CDR3 DNA sequence: TGCGCCCGCAGCTTGGCCGGGGGGGAAGGAAACACCATATATTTT.

The rearrangement uses TRBV4-2 and TRBJ2-5; D is possibly TRBD2 (6 bases). Germline V gene lookup returns CDR1 LGHNA and CDR2 YNFKEQ. The CDR3 has 15 amino acids. V lost 0 bases, J lost 0 bases, and 8 bases lay in between. CDR3 bases: TGTGCCAGCAGCCAAGATGGACTACACCAAGAGACCCAGTACTTC. Amino acids: CASSQDGLHQETQYF.

This chain uses TRBV5-1 with TRBJ1-5, with D uncertain. CDR3 length equals 14 residues. In germline, CDR1 is SGHRS, CDR2 YFSETQ. Trimming took 4 bases from V and 4 from J, leaving 12 bases between them. The CDR3 loop reads CASSIGPGNQPQHF. The CDR3 DNA reads TGCGCCAGCAGCATCGGACCGGGGAATCAGCCCCAGCATTTT.

The rearrangement joins TRBV27 to TRBJ2-7, with D possibly being TRBD2 (6 bases). Trimming cost V 3 bases and J 0 bases, with 12 bases left between them. This CDR3 region has 15 residues. Germline V lookup: CDR1 MNHEY, CDR2 SMNVEV (reference sequence). CDR3 residues: CASSLSTGGSYEQYF. The DNA for the CDR3 is TGTGCCAGCAGTTTGAGTACCGGGGGCTCCTACGAGCAGTACTTC.

The V call is TRBV4-3, the J call TRBJ1-6; no definite D call. Trimming stripped 0 bases from V and 7 bases from J, with 7 bases between. Germline lookup yields CDR1 LGHNA and CDR2 YSLEER. This CDR3 comprises 14 residues. The CDR3 spells CASSQDNQNSPLHF. The CDR3 DNA reads as TGCGCCAGCAGCCAAGATAATCAGAATTCACCCCTCCACTTT.

This clone occurred once. The chain couples TRBV7-2 to TRBJ1-2; D unclear. V lost 1 base, J lost 3 bases, and 12 bases lay in between. Germline V gene lookup returns CDR1 SGHTA and CDR2 FQGNSA. This CDR3 has 15 residues. CDR3 sequence: CASSLVIGSDYGYTF. Here the CDR3 DNA reads TGTGCCAGCAGCTTAGTTATTGGCAGTGACTATGGCTACACCTTC.

In its sample, this clone was seen once. The J gene is TRBJ2-2, the V gene TRBV5-4, with TRBD1 matching over 9 bases. The CDR3 is 16 residues long. CDR1 is SGHNT and CDR2 is YYREEE in the germline V gene (reference sequence). Trimming at V came to 0 bases and at J to 2 bases, leaving 2 bases not matched to a gene. The CDR3 sequence is CASSLGGQGNTGELFF. CDR3 DNA sequence: TGTGCCAGCAGCTTGGGGGGACAGGGAAACACCGGGGAGCTGTTTTTT.

V and J are TRBV7-9 and TRBJ2-3; D unresolved. The CDR3 is 13 amino acids. CDR1 and CDR2 (germline): SEHNR, FQNEAQ (reference sequence). Trimming took off 3 bases at V and 6 bases at J, with 10 bases between the two ends. The CDR3 DNA reads TGTGCCAGCAGCTTCCTCTTTCGGGATACGCAGTATTTT. This codes for CASSFLFRDTQYF.

The chain combines TRBV2 with TRBJ2-5, with 13 positions matching TRBD2. Germline CDR1 and CDR2: SNHLY and FYNNEI. This CDR3 region has 17 residues. V gave up 1 base and J gave up 5 bases; unmatched junction bases: 7. CDR3 protein: CASSEGGTSGVRETQYF. The CDR3 DNA follows: TGTGCCAGCAGTGAAGGGGGGACTAGCGGGGTCAGGGAGACCCAGTACTTC. The full variable domain, its missing parts supplied by reference TRBV2 and TRBJ2-5, is EPEVTQTPSHQVTQMGQEVILRCVPISNHLYFYWYRQILGQKVEFLVSFYNNEISEKSEIFDDQFSVERPDGSNFTLKIRSTKLEDSAMYFCASSEGGTSGVRETQYFGPGTRLLVL.

The chain links TRBV5-1 to TRBJ2-2; D may be TRBD2 (7 bases). Looked up from germline, CDR1 is SGHRS and CDR2 is YFSETQ. This CDR3 is 14 amino acids long. V lost 6 bases to trimming and J lost 10 bases, with 19 bases between them. The CDR3 loop is CASTHGGGALELFF. CDR3 DNA: TGCGCCAGCACCCATGGAGGGGGGGCGTTGGAGCTGTTTTTT.

This chain joins TRBV5-1 and TRBJ2-7; 11 positions match TRBD1. Germline V gene data show CDR1 as SGHRS and CDR2 as YFSETQ. With V trimmed by 4 bases and J by 3 bases, 9 bases remained unmatched. The CDR3 sequence is 16 residues long. The CDR3 coding sequence is TGCGCCAGCAGCGTCGGACAGGGGGCGGGTAGCTACGAGCAGTACTTC. It codes for CASSVGQGAGSYEQYF.

The chain carries TRBV6-5 and TRBJ1-2, with 10 bases fitting TRBD1. V was pared by 0 bases and J by 5 bases, with 6 bases of the junction left unmatched. CDR1 and CDR2 (germline): MNHEY, SVGAGI. The CDR3 runs 16 residues. In DNA form, the CDR3 reads TGTGCCAGCAGTTACTCCGGGACAGGGGCCTCATATGGCTACACCTTC. Its protein is CASSYSGTGASYGYTF.

V gene TRBV7-9 combines with J gene TRBJ1-2; D is perhaps TRBD1 (6 bases). Trimming shortened V by 5 bases and J by 5 bases, and 24 bases separated the two germline ends. The germline CDR1 and CDR2 sequences are SEHNR and FQNEAQ (reference sequence). This CDR3 has 17 amino acids. For the CDR3, the DNA is TGTGCCAGCAGCCACTTTGGGGGCGGCAGGGTGAGATATGGCTACACCTTC. The encoded protein is CASSHFGGGRVRYGYTF.

The V gene is TRBV3-1 (or the pseudogene TRBV3-2), the J gene TRBJ1-2, with D possibly being TRBD1 (5 bases). This CDR3 region has 13 residues. CDR1 and CDR2 from the germline V gene are LGHDT and YNNKEL (reference sequence). Trimming shortened V by 3 bases and J by 0 bases, and 5 bases separated the two germline ends. Written as DNA, the CDR3 is TGTGCCAGCAGCCAGACAGCTAACTATGGCTACACCTTC. Residues: CASSQTANYGYTF.

This clone came up many times. The chain recombines TRBV7-8 with TRBJ1-4; TRBD1 aligns across 9 bases. The CDR3 spans 15 residues. Trimming cost V 4 bases and J 6 bases; bases outside gene matches: 6. Germline assignment: CDR1 SGHVS and CDR2 FQNEAQ. CDR3 nucleotide sequence: TGTGCCAGCAGCTACTACGACAGGGGGTATGAAAAACTGTTTTTT. Its translation: CASSYYDRGYEKLFF.

In this sample, this clone turned up once. The J gene is TRBJ2-1, the V gene TRBV29-1; TRBD1 matches at 12 bases. In germline, CDR1 is SQVTM, CDR2 ANQGSEA. This CDR3 is 14 amino acids long. V lost 4 bases, J lost 7 bases, and 5 bases stayed unmatched. The chain's CDR3 is CSVGGQGARNEQFF. CDR3 bases: TGCAGCGTTGGGGGACAGGGGGCGCGGAATGAGCAGTTCTTC.

The chain joins TRBV5-4 to TRBJ2-5; TRBD2 agrees at 7 bases. Trimming at V came to 2 bases and at J to 5 bases, leaving 9 bases not matched to a gene. CDR3 length: 15 residues. Germline-derived CDR1 and CDR2 are SGHNT and YYREEE (reference sequence). Here the CDR3 DNA reads TGTGCCAGCAGCTTTGATGGGGGGGATGAGGAGACCCAGTACTTC. It codes for CASSFDGGDEETQYF. Supplemented by reference TRBV5-4 and TRBJ2-5, the full variable domain reads ETGVTQSPTHLIKTRGQQVTLRCSSQSGHNTVSWYQQALGQGPQFIFQYYREEENGRGNFPPRFSGLQFPNYSSELNVNALELDDSALYLCASSFDGGDEETQYFGPGTRLLVL.